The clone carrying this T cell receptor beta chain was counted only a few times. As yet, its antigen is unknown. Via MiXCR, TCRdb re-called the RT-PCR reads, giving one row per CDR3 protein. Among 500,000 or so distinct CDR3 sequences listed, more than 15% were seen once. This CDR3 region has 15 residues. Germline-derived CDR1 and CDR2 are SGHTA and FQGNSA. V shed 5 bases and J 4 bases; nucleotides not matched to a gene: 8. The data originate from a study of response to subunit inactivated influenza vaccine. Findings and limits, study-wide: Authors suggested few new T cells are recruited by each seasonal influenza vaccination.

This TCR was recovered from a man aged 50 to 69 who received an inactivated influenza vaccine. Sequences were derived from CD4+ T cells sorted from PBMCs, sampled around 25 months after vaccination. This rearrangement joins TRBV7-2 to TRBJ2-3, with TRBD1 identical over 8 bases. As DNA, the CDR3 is TGTGCCAGCAGCCCCCAGGGGGCGCGTTCAGATACGCAGTATTTT. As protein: CASSPQGARSDTQYF.